The sequence of this T cell receptor (beta chain) was determined in a study of metastatic and nonmetastatic thyroid tumors. With MiXCR, TCRdb reprocessed the PCR reads. Counted here are approximately 23,000 clones, roughly 36% occurring once; the ten biggest clones make up 22%. Germline-derived CDR1 and CDR2 are MGHRA and YSYEKL. The V gene lost 3 bases and the J gene lost 3 bases, with 23 bases spanning the gap. There are 18 residues in the CDR3. Every patient underwent thyroid surgery untreated. Sequenced: blood. V and J are TRBV4-1 and TRBJ2-5; perhaps TRBD2 as D (6 bases). The receptor's source is a male donor with papillary thyroid cancer or a benign thyroid nodule (not recorded which). Some clones in this sample may be carry-over from other donors' samples. Here the CDR3 DNA reads TGCGCCAGCAGCCAGGCCCCCGGGGGTGTTGGGGCAGAAGAGACCCAGTACTTC. It encodes CASSQAPGGVGAEETQYF.